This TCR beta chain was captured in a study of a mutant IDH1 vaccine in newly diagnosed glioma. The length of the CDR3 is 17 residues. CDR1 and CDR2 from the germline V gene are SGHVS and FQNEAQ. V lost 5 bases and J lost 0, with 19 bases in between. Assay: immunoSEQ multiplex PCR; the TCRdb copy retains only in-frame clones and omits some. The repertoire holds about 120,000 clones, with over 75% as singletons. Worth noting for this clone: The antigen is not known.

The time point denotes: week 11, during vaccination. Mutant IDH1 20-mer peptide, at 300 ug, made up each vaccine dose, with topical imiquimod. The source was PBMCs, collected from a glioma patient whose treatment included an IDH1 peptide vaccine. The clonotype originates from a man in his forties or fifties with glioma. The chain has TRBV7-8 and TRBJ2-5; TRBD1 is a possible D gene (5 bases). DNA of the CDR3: TGTGCCAGCAGCCACTTCGGCCTGACAGCGAACCAAGAGACCCAGTACTTC. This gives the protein CASSHFGLTANQETQYF.